The present T cell receptor beta chain was sequenced within a study of technical replicates of blood from a few donors. Clones were read by immunoSEQ multiplex PCR, and TCRdb kept only the in-frame ones, dropping some. The table has around 100,000 clones, roughly 94% seen once. This TCR came from a human donor in good health. Sequencing was done on a sample of T cells isolated from PBMCs.

CDR3 protein: CASSFDRGGNQPQHF. CDR3 nucleotides: TGTGCCAGCAGTTTCGACAGGGGAGGCAATCAGCCCCAGCATTTT. This chain links TRBV28 with TRBJ1-5; TRBD1 agrees at 8 bases. V trimming: 3 bases; J trimming: 2 bases; junction bases outside the gene matches: 3. Germline CDR1 is MDHEN and CDR2 is SYDVKM. This CDR3 has 15 residues. Together with reference TRBV28 and TRBJ1-5, the CDR3 gives the full variable domain: DVKVTQSSRYLVKRTGEKVFLECVQDMDHENMFWYRQDPGLGLRLIYFSYDVKMKEKGDIPEGYSVSREKKERFSLILESASTNQTSMYLCASSFDRGGNQPQHFGDGTRLSIL.